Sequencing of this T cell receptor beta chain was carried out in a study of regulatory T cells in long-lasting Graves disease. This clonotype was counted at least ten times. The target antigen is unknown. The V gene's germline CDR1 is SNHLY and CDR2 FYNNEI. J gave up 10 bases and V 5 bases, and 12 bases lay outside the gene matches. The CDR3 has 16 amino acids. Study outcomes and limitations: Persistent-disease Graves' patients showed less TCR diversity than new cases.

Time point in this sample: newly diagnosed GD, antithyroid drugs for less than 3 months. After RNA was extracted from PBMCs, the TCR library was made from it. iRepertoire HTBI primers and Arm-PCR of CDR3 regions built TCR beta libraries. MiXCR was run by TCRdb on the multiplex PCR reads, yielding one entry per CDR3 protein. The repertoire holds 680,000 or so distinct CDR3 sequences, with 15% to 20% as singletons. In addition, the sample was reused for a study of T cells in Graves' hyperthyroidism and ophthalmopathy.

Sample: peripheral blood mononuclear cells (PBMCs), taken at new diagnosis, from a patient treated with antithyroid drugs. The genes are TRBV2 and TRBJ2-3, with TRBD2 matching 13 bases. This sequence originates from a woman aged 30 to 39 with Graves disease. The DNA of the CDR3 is TGTGCCAGCAGTCCGACCGGGACTAGCGGGAACCTTCCGCAGTATTTT. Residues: CASSPTGTSGNLPQYF.